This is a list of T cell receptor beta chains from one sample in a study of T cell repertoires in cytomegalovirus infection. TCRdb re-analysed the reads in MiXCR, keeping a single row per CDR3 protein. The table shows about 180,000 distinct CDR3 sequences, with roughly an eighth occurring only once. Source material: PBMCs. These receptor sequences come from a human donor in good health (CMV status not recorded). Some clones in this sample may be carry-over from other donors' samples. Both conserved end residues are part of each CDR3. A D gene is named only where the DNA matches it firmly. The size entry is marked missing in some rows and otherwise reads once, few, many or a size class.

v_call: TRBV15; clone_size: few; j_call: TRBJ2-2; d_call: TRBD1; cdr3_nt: TGTGCCACCGGTCTGGACAGGGCGTTTTTGTTTAACACCGGGGAGCTGTTTTTT; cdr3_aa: CATGLDRAFLFNTGELFF
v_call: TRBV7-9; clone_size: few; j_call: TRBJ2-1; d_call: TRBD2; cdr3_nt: TGTGCCAGCGGGACTAGCGGGACTGAGCAGTTCTTC; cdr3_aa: CASGTSGTEQFF
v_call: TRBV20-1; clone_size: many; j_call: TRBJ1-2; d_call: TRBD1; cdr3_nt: TGCAGTGCCCGAGAGAGGACAGGGCAGGTTGGCTACACCTTC; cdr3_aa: CSARERTGQVGYTF
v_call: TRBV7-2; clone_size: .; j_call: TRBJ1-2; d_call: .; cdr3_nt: TGTGCCAGCAGCTTCCTACAGGTGGAAGTAGGTGGCTACACCTTC; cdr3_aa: CASSFLQVEVGGYTF
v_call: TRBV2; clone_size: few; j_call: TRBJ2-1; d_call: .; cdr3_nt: TGTGCCAGCAAAGAGGGAGGAAATGAGCAGTTCTTC; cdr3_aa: CASKEGGNEQFF
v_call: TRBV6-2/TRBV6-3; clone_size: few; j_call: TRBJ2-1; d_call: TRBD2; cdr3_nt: TGTGCCACCGGACCTCTAGCGGGAGGGCCCAATGAGCAGTTCTTC; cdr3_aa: CATGPLAGGPNEQFF
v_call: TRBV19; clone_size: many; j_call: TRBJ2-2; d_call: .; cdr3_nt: TGTGCCAGTAGTCCCCACTGGGGCGGGGAGCTGTTTTTT; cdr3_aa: CASSPHWGGELFF
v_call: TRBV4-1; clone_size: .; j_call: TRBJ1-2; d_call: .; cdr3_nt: TGCGCCAGCAGCCCGGAGATAGATAACTATGGCTACACCTTC; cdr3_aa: CASSPEIDNYGYTF
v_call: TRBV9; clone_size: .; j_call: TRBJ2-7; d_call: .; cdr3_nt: TGTGCCAGCAGCGTAGCTCCAGTCTCCTACGAGCAGTACTTC; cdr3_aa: CASSVAPVSYEQYF
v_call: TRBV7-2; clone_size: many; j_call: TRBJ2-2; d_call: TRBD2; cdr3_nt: TGTGCCAGCAGCTTAGCGGGACTAGCGGCCGCGAACACCGGGGAGCTGTTTTTT; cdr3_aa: CASSLAGLAAANTGELFF
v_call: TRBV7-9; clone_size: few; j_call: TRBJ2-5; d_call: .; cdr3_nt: TGTGCCAGCAGCTTAGAGGAGGGCTCGGAGACCCAGTACTTC; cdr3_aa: CASSLEEGSETQYF
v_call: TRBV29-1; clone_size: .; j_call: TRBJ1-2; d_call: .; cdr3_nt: TGCAGCGTTGAACACCGCAGTAACTATGGCTACACCTTC; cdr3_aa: CSVEHRSNYGYTF
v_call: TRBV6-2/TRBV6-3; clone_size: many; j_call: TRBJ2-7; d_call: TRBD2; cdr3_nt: TGTGCCAGCAGTTCCCTAGCGGGCGGAGCGGGCAACGACGAGCAGTACTTC; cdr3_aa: CASSSLAGGAGNDEQYF
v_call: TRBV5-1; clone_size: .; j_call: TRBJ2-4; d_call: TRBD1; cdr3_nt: TGCGCCAGCAGCTCCTTAGGGACAGCCCTTGGTGGAAACATTCAGTACTTC; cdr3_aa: CASSSLGTALGGNIQYF
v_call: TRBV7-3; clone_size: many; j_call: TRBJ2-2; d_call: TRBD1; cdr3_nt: TGTGCCAGCAGCCCTGGGACAGGGTTGGCCGGGGAGCTGTTTTTT; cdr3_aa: CASSPGTGLAGELFF
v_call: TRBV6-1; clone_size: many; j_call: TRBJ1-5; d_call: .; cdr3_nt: TGTGCCACCAAAGAAATCCTCGGGGTCGACCAGCCCCAGCATTTT; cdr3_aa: CATKEILGVDQPQHF